The 19 T cell receptor beta chains reported below all come from one sample, sequenced in a study of blood T cell repertoires in COVID-19. Profiling relied on immunoSEQ multiplex PCR, and the TCRdb table lists in-frame clones only, not all of them. Of some 380,000 clones listed, about 89% are singletons. The sequenced sample consisted of PBMCs or T cells enriched from blood (not recorded which). The receptor set was obtained from a man under 40 who had recovered from COVID-19.

The chain has TRBV6-2 or TRBV6-3 and TRBJ1-1; no clear D. Trimming shortened V by 4 bases and J by 3 bases, and 12 bases separated the two germline ends. Germline V gene lookup returns CDR1 MNHEY and CDR2 SVGEGT. The CDR3 covers 14 residues. CDR3 DNA: TGTGCCAGCAGTTTTGGCGGTAGCTACACTGAAGCTTTCTTT. Its translation: CASSFGGSYTEAFF.

This clone was seen more than once but under ten times. The rearrangement joins TRBV30 to TRBJ2-3; weak D call: TRBD2 (6 bases). Germline CDR1 GTSNPN, CDR2 SVGIG (reference sequence). Between the trimmed V and J ends, which lost 2 bases and 4 bases, there was a span of 10 bases. This CDR3 has 13 residues. The CDR3: CAWSIRRADTQYF. The CDR3 bases are TGTGCCTGGAGTATAAGGAGGGCAGATACGCAGTATTTT.

The chain couples TRBV29-1 to TRBJ1-1; TRBD1 might be the D (6 bases). The CDR3 is 13 residues long. Looked up from germline, CDR1 is SQVTM and CDR2 is ANQGSEA. Trimming removed 7 bases at V and 4 bases at J, with 16 bases between. Here the CDR3 DNA reads TGCAGCGCGCATGGGGGCTCGGTCACTGAAGCTTTCTTT. This encodes CSAHGGSVTEAFF.

The chain links TRBV15 to TRBJ2-1; 13 bases match TRBD2. In germline, CDR1 is LNHNV, CDR2 YYDKDF (reference sequence). The length of the CDR3 is 15 residues. V gave up 4 bases and J gave up 8 bases; unmatched junction bases: 5. The CDR3 bases are TGTGCCACCAGCAAAGGACTAGCGGGGGAGGATGAGCAGTTCTTC. Translated, it gives CATSKGLAGEDEQFF.

The chain recombines TRBV19 with TRBJ2-7, with a tentative D call TRBD1 (6 bases). This CDR3 spans 15 amino acids. Germline CDR1 and CDR2: LNHDA and SQIVND (reference sequence). Trimming cost V 0 bases and J 6 bases, with 15 bases left between them. The CDR3 loop reads CASSIDRRGFFEQYF. The CDR3 nucleotides read TGTGCCAGTAGTATAGATCGTAGGGGGTTCTTCGAGCAGTACTTC.

This CDR3 is CAWSIQGSSPLHF. DNA of the CDR3: TGTGCCTGGAGTATACAGGGAAGTTCACCCCTCCACTTT. This chain joins TRBV30 and TRBJ1-6; D may be TRBD1 (6 bases). Germline CDR1 is GTSNPN and CDR2 is SVGIG (reference sequence). The CDR3 covers 13 residues. V was trimmed by 2 bases and J by 9 bases, leaving 11 bases between them.

The V and J genes are TRBV9 and TRBJ1-5; D is undetermined. The V gene's germline CDR1 is SGDLS and CDR2 YYNGEE. This CDR3 is built from 15 residues. Trimming left V 3 bases short and J 6 bases short, with 16 bases between. The CDR3 DNA is TGTGCCAGCAGCGAGGCGGGTGGCGCAGGTCAGCCCCAGCATTTT. It translates to CASSEAGGAGQPQHF.

This chain connects TRBV5-1 to TRBJ2-5; the match to TRBD2 covers 14 bases. In germline, CDR1 is SGHRS, CDR2 YFSETQ. Losses at the gene ends were 0 bases for V and 1 base for J; bases not matched to a gene: 2. The CDR3 is made up of 17 amino acids. The CDR3 DNA is TGCGCCAGCAGCTTGGGACTAGCGGGGGGGAGCCAAGAGACCCAGTACTTC. Translated, it gives CASSLGLAGGSQETQYF.

V is TRBV3-1 (or the pseudogene TRBV3-2) and J is TRBJ1-4; D not certain. Trimming left V 6 bases short and J 0 bases short, with 17 bases between. Per germline, CDR1 LGHDT and CDR2 YNNKEL (reference sequence). The CDR3 contains 17 residues. Here the CDR3 DNA reads TGTGCCAGCAGTCAACCGACCGACTTTGCAACTAATGAAAAACTGTTTTTT. Its translation: CASSQPTDFATNEKLFF.

This clone was recorded only once. This chain uses TRBV2 with TRBJ1-2, with D perhaps TRBD1 (5 bases). Germline CDR1 and CDR2: SNHLY and FYNNEI. Trimming pared 7 bases from V and 0 bases from J, leaving 12 bases between. The CDR3 is made up of 14 amino acids. CDR3 in DNA: TGTGCCAGCATTCTGCAGGGCTCTAACTATGGCTACACCTTC. Protein sequence: CASILQGSNYGYTF.

V and J are TRBV7-8 and TRBJ1-5; a possible D gene is TRBD1 (6 bases). Germline V lookup: CDR1 SGHVS, CDR2 FQNEAQ. V lost 5 bases to trimming and J lost 4 bases, with 12 bases between them. The CDR3 loop spans 14 amino acids. The CDR3 nucleotides are TGTGCCAGCAGCCAGACAGGCACAAATCAGCCCCAGCATTTT. Its translation: CASSQTGTNQPQHF.

The rearrangement links TRBV12-3 or TRBV12-4 to TRBJ1-2; D is perhaps TRBD1 (6 bases). The CDR3 runs to 12 residues. With 5 bases removed from V and 8 bases from J, the gap between germline ends came to 12 bases. In DNA, the CDR3 is TGTGCCAGCAGTGGAGCAGGGGAGGGCTACACCTTC. It codes for CASSGAGEGYTF.

This chain uses TRBV6-1 with TRBJ1-2, with a weak D call TRBD1 (6 bases). The CDR3 contains 15 residues. The V and J ends lost 3 bases and 1 base respectively, with 12 bases between them. Germline CDR1 reads MNHNS; CDR2 reads SASEGT. CDR3 loop: CASSDRAGVNYGYTF. In DNA, the CDR3 is TGTGCCAGCAGTGACAGGGCAGGGGTTAACTATGGCTACACCTTC.

This CDR3 is CASSVGHREPGANVLTF. DNA of the CDR3: TGTGCCAGTAGTGTAGGCCACAGGGAACCTGGGGCCAACGTCCTGACTTTC. The genes are TRBV19 and TRBJ2-6, with D possibly being TRBD1 (6 bases). The length of the CDR3 is 17 residues. CDR1 and CDR2 from the germline V gene are LNHDA and SQIVND (reference sequence). The V and J ends lost 5 bases and 2 bases respectively, with 16 bases between them.

The chain carries TRBV2 and TRBJ1-6, with D uncertain. In germline, CDR1 is SNHLY, CDR2 FYNNEI. V was pared by 1 base and J by 4 bases, with 8 bases between. The CDR3 extends over 15 amino acids. The CDR3 DNA follows: TGTGCCAGCAGTGAAGGCAGGTTTTATAATTCACCCCTCCACTTT. Translated, it gives CASSEGRFYNSPLHF.

On this clone: Other DNA variants within this sample encode the same CDR3. The gene calls are TRBV18 and TRBJ1-4, with TRBD1 matching 8 bases. The CDR3 runs to 17 residues. Germline CDR1 reads KGHSH; CDR2 reads LQKENI. The V and J ends lost 3 bases and 6 bases, in that order; junction bases with no gene match: 12. DNA of the CDR3: TGTGCCAGCTCACCGCTGGGGGGGACAGGTCTGGATGAAAAACTGTTTTTT. Its protein product is CASSPLGGTGLDEKLFF.

The chain uses TRBV7-2 and TRBJ2-2; 9 bases are shared with TRBD2. The germline gives CDR1 SGHTA, CDR2 FQGNSA. CDR3 length: 13 amino acids. The V gene end was trimmed by 6 bases and the J gene end by 6 bases; junction bases not matched to a gene: 2. The CDR3 protein is CASRRLAAGELFF. CDR3 sequence (DNA): TGTGCCAGCAGGAGACTAGCGGCCGGGGAGCTGTTTTTT.

The V call is TRBV24-1, the J call TRBJ1-5; D gene ambiguous. The germline gives CDR1 KGHDR, CDR2 SFDVKD. This CDR3 comprises 13 residues. V lost 3 bases and J lost 7, with 9 bases in between. The CDR3 nucleotides read TGTGCCACCAGTGATGCAGGTGGACAGCCCCAGCATTTT. Its protein is CATSDAGGQPQHF.

The V call is TRBV6-5, the J call TRBJ2-7, with D perhaps matching TRBD1 (6 bases). Germline V lookup: CDR1 MNHEY, CDR2 SVGAGI. V was trimmed by 10 bases and J by 2 bases, leaving 12 bases between them. The CDR3 totals 12 residues. CDR3 bases: TGTGCCACCGTGGGGGCCACCTACGAGCAGTACTTC. Its protein product is CATVGATYEQYF.